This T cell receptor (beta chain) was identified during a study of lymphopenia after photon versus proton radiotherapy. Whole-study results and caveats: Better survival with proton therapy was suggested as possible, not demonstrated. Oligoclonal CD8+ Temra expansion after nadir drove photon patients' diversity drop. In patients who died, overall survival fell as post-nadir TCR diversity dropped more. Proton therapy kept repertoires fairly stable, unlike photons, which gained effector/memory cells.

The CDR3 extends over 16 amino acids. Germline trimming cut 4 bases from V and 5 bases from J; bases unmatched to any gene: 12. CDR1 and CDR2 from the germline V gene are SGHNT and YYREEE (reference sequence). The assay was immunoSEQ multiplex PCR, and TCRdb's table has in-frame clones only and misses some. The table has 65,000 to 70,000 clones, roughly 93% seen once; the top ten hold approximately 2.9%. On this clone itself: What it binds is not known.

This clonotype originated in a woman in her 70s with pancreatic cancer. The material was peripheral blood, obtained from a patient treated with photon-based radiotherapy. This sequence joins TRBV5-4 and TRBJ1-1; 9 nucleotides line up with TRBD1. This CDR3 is CASSTGTGRAWTEAFF. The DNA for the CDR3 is TGTGCCAGCAGCACCGGGACAGGGAGGGCATGGACTGAAGCTTTCTTT.